This T cell receptor beta chain appears in the sequencing data of a study of cytomegalovirus exposure and HLA in healthy donors. PCR primers comprised 60 Vbeta and 13 Jbeta primers. Using immunoSEQ multiplex PCR, the repertoire was profiled, and TCRdb retains in-frame clones only, with some absent. The sample includes roughly 130,000 clones, 75% to 85% of them seen just once. The receptor comes from a man in his forties or fifties in good health and CMV-seronegative. Sample: PBMCs.

The CDR3 coding sequence is TGTGCCAGCAGCTTGAGGGCGGGGAGCACAGATACGCAGTATTTT. Translated, it gives CASSLRAGSTDTQYF. The rearrangement joins TRBV5-4 to TRBJ2-3; possibly TRBD2 for D (6 bases). Germline V gene sequence: CDR1 SGHNT, CDR2 YYREEE (reference sequence). This CDR3 region has 15 residues. V lost 1 base and J lost 0, with 9 bases in between.